One T cell receptor (beta chain) is described in this entry. The sample comes from a study of cytomegalovirus exposure and HLA in healthy donors. From germline, CDR1 is SQVTM and CDR2 ANQGSEA. V dropped 3 bases and J dropped 4; count of bases not matched to a gene: 12. The CDR3 covers 16 residues. PCR amplification relied on 60 Vbeta primers (plus 13 Jbeta primers). Clones were sequenced by immunoSEQ multiplex PCR, and TCRdb holds only the in-frame ones, with some missing. This table has about 140,000 clones, about 87% appearing once. This TCR was recovered from a woman in her thirties in good health and CMV-seronegative. Sequences were obtained from PBMCs. V and J are TRBV29-1 and TRBJ1-2, with 9 bases lining up with TRBD1. CDR3 sequence reads: CSVEHGTGYGRYGYTF. The CDR3 region has the DNA TGCAGCGTTGAGCACGGGACAGGGTACGGGCGCTATGGCTACACCTTC. The full variable domain, rest sourced from reference TRBV29-1 and TRBJ1-2, is SAVISQKPSRDICQRGTSLTIQCQVDSQVTMMFWYRQQPGQSLTLIATANQGSEATYESGFVIDKFPISRPNLTFSTLTVSNMSPEDSSIYLCSVEHGTGYGRYGYTFGSGTRLTVV.